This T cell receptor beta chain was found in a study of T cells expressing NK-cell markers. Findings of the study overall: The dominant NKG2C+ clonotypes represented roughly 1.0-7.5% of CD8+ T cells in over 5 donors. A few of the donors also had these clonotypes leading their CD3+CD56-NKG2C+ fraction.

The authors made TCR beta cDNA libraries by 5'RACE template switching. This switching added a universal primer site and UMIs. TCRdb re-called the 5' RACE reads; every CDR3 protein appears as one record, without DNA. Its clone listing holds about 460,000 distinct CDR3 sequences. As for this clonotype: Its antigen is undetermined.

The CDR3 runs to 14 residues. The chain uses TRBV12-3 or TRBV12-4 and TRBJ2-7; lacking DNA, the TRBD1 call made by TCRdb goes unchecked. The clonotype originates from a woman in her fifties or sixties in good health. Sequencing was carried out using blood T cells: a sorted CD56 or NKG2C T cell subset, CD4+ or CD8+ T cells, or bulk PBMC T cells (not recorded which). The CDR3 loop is CASSFGTGPYEQYF.